This TCR beta chain was documented in a study of CD8+ T cells in alopecia areata. About the research overall: The protocol delivered tofacitinib for 6 to 18 months, then withdrew it for 6 months. Study findings and constraints: Alphabeta T cells residing in normal skin are also sequenced in scalp samples.

For this clone: Its target is not known.

Trimming cost V 3 bases and J 3 bases, with 9 bases left between them. This CDR3 region has 14 residues. CDR1 MDHEN and CDR2 SYDVKM come from the germline V gene. The sequencing template was cDNA reverse transcribed from extracted RNA. TCRdb keeps only in-frame clones here, not all; method: immunoSEQ multiplex PCR. Among around 61,000 clones listed, roughly 44% were seen once. The source was CD8+ T cells sorted from blood, collected at week 0. J is TRBJ1-5 and V is TRBV28; D not certain. This TCR was recovered from a human donor with alopecia areata. CDR3 region: CASSFMNNNQPQHF. DNA of the CDR3: TGTGCCAGCAGTTTTATGAACAACAATCAGCCCCAGCATTTT.